Below, 18 T cell receptor beta chains from the same sample are listed, as sequenced in a study of blood T cell repertoires in COVID-19. Using immunoSEQ multiplex PCR, the repertoire was profiled, and TCRdb retains in-frame clones only, with some absent. The data hold 300,000 to 400,000 clones, with more than 70% observed a single time. Input material: PBMCs or T cells enriched from blood (not recorded which). These TCRs come from a woman between 18 and 30 years old who had recovered from COVID-19.

The V call is TRBV6-5, the J call TRBJ1-1; D call uncertain. V lost 6 bases to trimming and J lost 1 base, with 9 bases between them. The CDR3 totals 13 residues. Looked up from germline, CDR1 is MNHEY and CDR2 is SVGAGI. CDR3 residues: CASSQTTNTEAFF. CDR3 nucleotide sequence: TGTGCCAGCAGCCAAACAACGAACACTGAAGCTTTCTTT.

This clone has a single count. Other nucleotide sequences in the sample specify the same CDR3. The chain has TRBV5-1 and TRBJ2-5; maybe TRBD1 (7 bases). Trimming took off 0 bases at V and 5 bases at J, with 11 bases between the two ends. Germline assignment: CDR1 SGHRS and CDR2 YFSETQ. This CDR3 has 14 amino acids. This chain's CDR3 is CASSLGRGQETQYF. DNA for the CDR3: TGCGCCAGCAGCTTGGGGCGGGGACAGGAGACCCAGTACTTC.

The chain combines TRBV28 with TRBJ1-1, with D possibly TRBD1 on 5 matching bases. Germline V gene lookup returns CDR1 MDHEN and CDR2 SYDVKM. V lost 4 bases, J lost 1 base, and 13 bases lay in between. The CDR3 sequence is 15 residues long. The DNA of the CDR3 is TGTGCCAGCAGTTCCAGGGAGGATGGGAACACTGAAGCTTTCTTT. Amino acid sequence: CASSSREDGNTEAFF.

The chain combines TRBV7-3 with TRBJ2-2; D might be TRBD2 (5 bases). Germline CDR1 reads SGHTA; CDR2 reads FQGTGA. The CDR3 consists of 13 residues. The germline V and J ends were trimmed by 4 bases and 7 bases, with 10 bases remaining between them. CDR3 sequence (DNA): TGTGCCAGCAGCTCTTTCGGGGTCGGGGAGCTGTTTTTT. The encoded protein is CASSSFGVGELFF.

The chain uses TRBV7-3 and TRBJ1-6; D is perhaps TRBD1 (6 bases). The V gene's germline CDR1 is SGHTA and CDR2 FQGTGA. The ends were cut back, 5 bases at V and 2 bases at J, with 10 bases in the middle. The CDR3 runs to 15 residues. The CDR3: CASSLDSAYNSPLHF. The CDR3 DNA reads as TGTGCCAGCAGCCTGGACAGCGCCTATAATTCACCCCTCCACTTT.

This clone occurred once. Other DNA sequences in this specimen translate into the identical CDR3. V and J are TRBV9 and TRBJ1-2; D is perhaps TRBD1 (5 bases). The germline gives CDR1 SGDLS, CDR2 YYNGEE. This CDR3 has 14 amino acids. V gave up 4 bases and J gave up 5 bases, with 15 bases separating them. CDR3 in amino acids: CASSPGTGEYGYTF. CDR3 nucleotides: TGTGCCAGCAGCCCGGGGACGGGAGAGTATGGCTACACCTTC.

This chain connects TRBV11-2 to TRBJ2-2; D gene unclear. CDR1 SGHAT and CDR2 FQNNGV come from the germline V gene. The CDR3 is made up of 16 amino acids. Deletions cut 0 bases from V and 1 base from J, with 9 bases between. CDR3 protein: CASSLDAGKNTGELFF. The CDR3 DNA sequence: TGTGCCAGCAGCTTAGATGCAGGCAAGAACACCGGGGAGCTGTTTTTT.

The CDR3 DNA is TGCGCCAGCAGCCCGGGGCGGGGGACGACAGATACGCAGTATTTT. Residues: CASSPGRGTTDTQYF. This chain uses TRBV5-1 with TRBJ2-3; 7 bases match TRBD2. The CDR3 is 15 amino acids. Trimming removed 4 bases from V and 3 bases from J; junction bases left unmatched: 8. CDR1 is SGHRS, CDR2 YFSETQ, per germline.

The chain couples TRBV5-1 to TRBJ2-5, with 12 bases fitting TRBD1. In germline, CDR1 is SGHRS, CDR2 YFSETQ. Losses at the gene ends were 4 bases for V and 6 bases for J; bases not matched to a gene: 7. The CDR3 has 15 amino acids. The CDR3 spells CASSRGTGGEKTQYF. CDR3 bases: TGCGCCAGCAGCAGGGGGACAGGGGGCGAGAAGACCCAGTACTTC.

The chain has TRBV28 and TRBJ1-1; a weak D match, TRBD1 (5 bases). V was trimmed by 2 bases and J by 3 bases, leaving 7 bases between them. Germline V gives CDR1 MDHEN, CDR2 SYDVKM. This CDR3 is built from 13 residues. The chain's CDR3 is CASSLGRDTEAFF. The CDR3 DNA sequence: TGTGCCAGCAGTTTAGGCAGGGACACTGAAGCTTTCTTT.

V gene TRBV28 combines with J gene TRBJ1-1, with TRBD1 matching over 7 bases. CDR1 is MDHEN, CDR2 SYDVKM, per germline. After removal of 6 bases from V and 1 base from J, the junction contained 8 bases not matched to a gene. The CDR3 is 15 residues long. Here the CDR3 reads CASSPLGQRNTEAFF. The CDR3 DNA reads TGTGCCAGCAGCCCGCTGGGACAGAGGAACACTGAAGCTTTCTTT.

J is TRBJ1-1 and V is TRBV27; unclear D gene. The CDR3 runs 14 residues. V was trimmed by 5 bases and J by 2 bases, leaving 12 bases between them. The germline gives CDR1 MNHEY, CDR2 SMNVEV (reference sequence). CDR3 sequence (DNA): TGTGCCAGCAGTCCCTTCAGTATAAACACTGAAGCTTTCTTT. Protein product: CASSPFSINTEAFF.

J is TRBJ1-5 and V is TRBV12-3 or TRBV12-4; 7 positions match TRBD1. The V gene end was trimmed by 4 bases and the J gene end by 4 bases; junction bases not matched to a gene: 1. The CDR3 extends over 13 amino acids. This CDR3 reads CASSYRGNQPQHF. CDR3 in DNA: TGTGCCAGCAGTTACAGGGGAAATCAGCCCCAGCATTTT.

J is TRBJ2-2 and V is TRBV5-1; D is possibly TRBD1 (6 bases). This CDR3 comprises 15 residues. Germline CDR1 SGHRS, CDR2 YFSETQ. The V and J ends lost 5 bases and 0 bases respectively, with 11 bases between them. Here the CDR3 reads CASRPGHPNTGELFF. The CDR3, as DNA: TGCGCCAGCAGGCCGGGACATCCGAACACCGGGGAGCTGTTTTTT.

CDR3 nucleotide sequence: TGCGCCAGCAGCCAACCTTTCCAGGGGGGTGAAAAACTGTTTTTT. Translation gives CASSQPFQGGEKLFF. The chain joins TRBV4-1 to TRBJ1-4, with 7 bases aligning to TRBD1. Germline V gene sequence: CDR1 MGHRA, CDR2 YSYEKL. The trim removed 2 bases at V and 7 bases at J, leaving 7 bases unmatched. The length of the CDR3 is 15 residues.

The J gene is TRBJ1-5, the V gene TRBV4-2; 7 bases are shared with TRBD1. V shed 4 bases and J 4 bases; nucleotides not matched to a gene: 7. The CDR3 is 15 amino acids. Per germline, CDR1 LGHNA and CDR2 YNFKEQ. The CDR3 loop reads CASSRTGTENQPQHF. The CDR3 DNA sequence: TGTGCCAGCAGCCGCACCGGGACAGAGAATCAGCCCCAGCATTTT.

The chain couples TRBV28 to TRBJ2-5; D not certain. CDR3 size: 15 residues. The V gene lost 1 base and the J gene lost 5 bases, with 14 bases spanning the gap. CDR1 and CDR2 (germline): MDHEN, SYDVKM. CDR3 nucleotides: TGTGCCAGCAGTTTATATCCGGAGCAGTTGGAGACCCAGTACTTC. Translation gives CASSLYPEQLETQYF.

The chain combines TRBV4-1 with TRBJ1-1; a weak D match, TRBD1 (5 bases). Germline V gene data show CDR1 as MGHRA and CDR2 as YSYEKL. This CDR3 region has 14 residues. V shed 3 bases and J shed 4 bases, with 12 bases lying between them. The CDR3 DNA sequence: TGCGCCAGCAGCCAGGGATCGGGGGGCACTGAAGCTTTCTTT. Translated, it gives CASSQGSGGTEAFF.